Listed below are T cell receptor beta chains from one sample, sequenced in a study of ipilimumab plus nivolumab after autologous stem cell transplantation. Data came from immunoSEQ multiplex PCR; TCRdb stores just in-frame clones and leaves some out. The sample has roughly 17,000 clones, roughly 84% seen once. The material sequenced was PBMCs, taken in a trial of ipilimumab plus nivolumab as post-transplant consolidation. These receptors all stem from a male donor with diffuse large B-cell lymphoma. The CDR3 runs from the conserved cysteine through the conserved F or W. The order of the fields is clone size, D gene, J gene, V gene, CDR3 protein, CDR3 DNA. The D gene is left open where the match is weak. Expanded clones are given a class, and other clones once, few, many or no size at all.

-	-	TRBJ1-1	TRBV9	CASSVGGANTEAFF	TGTGCCAGCAGCGTAGGGGGGGCGAACACTGAAGCTTTCTTT
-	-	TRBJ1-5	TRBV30	CAWGAGDQPQHF	TGTGCCTGGGGGGCCGGGGATCAGCCCCAGCATTTT
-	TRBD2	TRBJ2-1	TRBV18	CASSTSGGTPYNEQFF	TGTGCCAGCTCAACTAGCGGGGGGACCCCCTACAATGAGCAGTTCTTC
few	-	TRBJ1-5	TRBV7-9	CASSFSRNQPQHF	TGTGCCAGCAGCTTCTCAAGGAATCAGCCCCAGCATTTT
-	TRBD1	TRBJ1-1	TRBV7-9	CASRKPGQGERFTEAFF	TGTGCCAGCAGGAAACCGGGACAGGGGGAGAGATTCACTGAAGCTTTCTTT
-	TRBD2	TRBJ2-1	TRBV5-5	CASSPLAGGHNEQFF	TGTGCCAGCAGCCCACTAGCGGGGGGCCACAATGAGCAGTTCTTC
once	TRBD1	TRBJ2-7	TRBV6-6	CASSYPGGQGEQQYF	TGTGCCAGCAGTTACCCCGGGGGACAGGGAGAGCAGCAGTACTTC
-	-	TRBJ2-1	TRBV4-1	CASSQEDLVFNEQFF	TGCGCCAGCAGCCAAGAAGACCTAGTTTTTAATGAGCAGTTCTTC
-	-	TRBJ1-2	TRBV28	CATSLRANYGYTF	TGTGCCACCAGCCTTCGGGCTAACTATGGCTACACCTTC
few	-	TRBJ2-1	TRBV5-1	CASSPTPGGHNEQFF	TGCGCCAGCAGCCCCACCCCCGGGGGCCATAATGAGCAGTTCTTC
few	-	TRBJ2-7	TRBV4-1	CASSPQPTRYEQYF	TGCGCCAGCAGCCCGCAACCGACGAGGTACGAGCAGTACTTC
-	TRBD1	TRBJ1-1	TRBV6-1	CASGTGLRTEAFF	TGTGCCAGCGGGACAGGGTTAAGGACTGAAGCTTTCTTT
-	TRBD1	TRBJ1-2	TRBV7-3	CASGQGRGYTF	TGTGCCAGCGGACAGGGCCGTGGCTACACCTTC
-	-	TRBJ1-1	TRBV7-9	CASSLGHRGEAFF	TGTGCCAGCAGCTTGGGGCACCGGGGGGAAGCTTTCTTT
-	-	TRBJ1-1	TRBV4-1	CASSQDRGITEAFF	TGCGCCAGCAGCCAAGACAGGGGAATCACTGAAGCTTTCTTT
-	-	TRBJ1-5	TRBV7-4	CASRGSEPQHF	TGTGCCAGCAGGGGATCCGAGCCCCAGCATTTT
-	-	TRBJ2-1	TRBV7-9	CASSPRGSSYNEQFF	TGTGCCAGCAGCCCGAGGGGGTCCTCCTACAATGAGCAGTTCTTC
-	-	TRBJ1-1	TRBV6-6	CASWWEGNTEAFF	TGTGCCAGCTGGTGGGAGGGTAACACTGAAGCTTTCTTT
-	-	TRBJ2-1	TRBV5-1	CASSPGSYDEQFF	TGCGCCAGCAGCCCCGGGAGCTACGATGAGCAGTTCTTC
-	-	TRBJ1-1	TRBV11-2	CASSPQGDYAEAFF	TGTGCCAGCAGCCCACAGGGAGATTACGCTGAAGCTTTCTTT
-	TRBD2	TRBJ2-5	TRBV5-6	CASSIRLAVEETQYF	TGTGCCAGCAGCATCCGACTAGCGGTTGAAGAGACCCAGTACTTC
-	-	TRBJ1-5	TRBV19	CASTRGLREYSNQPQHF	TGTGCCAGTACCCGTGGCTTACGGGAGTATAGCAATCAGCCCCAGCATTTT
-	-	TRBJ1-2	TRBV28	CASSLWIGALTSGYTF	TGTGCCAGCAGTTTATGGATAGGCGCTCTGACTTCAGGCTACACCTTC
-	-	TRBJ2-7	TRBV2	CASSELGIGNYEQYF	TGTGCCAGCAGTGAACTGGGGATAGGGAACTACGAGCAGTACTTC
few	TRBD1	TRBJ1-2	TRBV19	CASSVPGTGGGYTF	TGTGCCAGTAGTGTTCCCGGGACAGGGGGTGGCTACACCTTC
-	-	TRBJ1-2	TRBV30	CAWRTPSLRGYTF	TGTGCCTGGAGGACCCCGAGTTTGCGGGGCTACACCTTC
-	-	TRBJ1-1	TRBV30	CAWKGRSNTEAFF	TGTGCCTGGAAGGGTAGGTCGAACACTGAAGCTTTCTTT
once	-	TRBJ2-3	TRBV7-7	CASSEGLNRGTDTQYF	TGTGCTAGCAGCGAGGGACTCAACAGGGGCACAGATACGCAGTATTTT
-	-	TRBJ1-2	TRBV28	CAMWTANYGYTF	TGTGCCATGTGGACAGCTAACTATGGCTACACCTTC
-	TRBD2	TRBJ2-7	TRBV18	CASSPRGLDKAYAEQYF	TGTGCCAGCTCACCCCGCGGACTAGATAAAGCCTACGCGGAGCAGTACTTC
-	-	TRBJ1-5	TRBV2	CASQIGNQPQHF	TGTGCCAGCCAGATAGGGAATCAGCCCCAGCATTTT
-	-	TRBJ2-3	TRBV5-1	CASSAGLVTDTQYF	TGCGCCAGCAGCGCGGGACTTGTCACAGATACGCAGTATTTT
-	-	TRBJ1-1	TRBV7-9	CASSLARAAGEAFF	TGTGCCAGCAGCTTAGCGCGGGCGGCGGGAGAAGCTTTCTTT